The sequence of this TCR beta chain was determined in a study of blood T cell repertoires in COVID-19. As for the study in general: Sites across the United States, Italy and Spain contributed samples from acute and convalescent COVID-19. Sample material is recorded as cDNA or gDNA derived from T cells, B-cell-depleted T cells, or PBMCs.

Germline CDR1 is MDHEN and CDR2 is SYDVKM. V lost 3 bases, J lost 6 bases, and 4 bases stayed unmatched. There are 14 residues in the CDR3. As handled by the study authors: Scientists estimated how many nucleated cells there were by amplifying reference gene primers. Clones were read by immunoSEQ multiplex PCR, and TCRdb kept only the in-frame ones, dropping some. V, J and clone size are taken as reported in that table, and D and trimming were inferred from the DNA itself. The sample shows about 140,000 clones, 82% of them seen only once. This chain links TRBV28 with TRBJ1-5; 8 nucleotides agree with TRBD1. Sequencing was performed on peripheral blood. This receptor was obtained from a woman older than 75 with acute or convalescent COVID-19. CDR3 nucleotide sequence: TGTGCCAGCAGTTTCCCCGACAGGGGTCAGCCCCAGCATTTT. It codes for CASSFPDRGQPQHF.